Below are 22 T cell receptor beta chains sequenced from a single sample in a study of T cell repertoires in cytomegalovirus infection. TCRdb re-called the reads with MiXCR, one entry per CDR3 protein. This table has more than 250,000 distinct CDR3 sequences, approximately 25% appearing once. What these receptors recognize is not known. This material consisted of cultured PBMCs, taken from culture after CMV antigen stimulation. These receptors came from a human donor in good health (CMV status not recorded). Some clones in this sample may be carry-over from other donors' samples.

V is TRBV11-2 and J is TRBJ2-7; a possible D gene is TRBD2 (5 bases). The CDR3 is made up of 16 amino acids. Per germline, CDR1 SGHAT and CDR2 FQNNGV. V gave up 5 bases and J gave up 3 bases, with 20 bases separating them. The CDR3 protein is CASSILVGPQLYEQYF. CDR3 DNA: TGTGCCAGCAGCATACTAGTCGGACCCCAGCTCTACGAGCAGTACTTC.

This clonotype was picked up a small number of times. The V and J genes are TRBV27 and TRBJ1-4; D is ambiguous. The CDR3 sequence is 13 residues long. V was clipped by 0 bases and J by 6 bases, with 5 bases between them. Germline V gene sequence: CDR1 MNHEY, CDR2 SMNVEV (reference sequence). The CDR3 is CASSLSPYEKLFF. The CDR3 bases are TGTGCCAGCAGTTTATCCCCATATGAAAAACTGTTTTTT.

This clonotype was counted a few times. CDR3 amino acids: CASSGTTVGQFF. The CDR3 nucleotides read TGTGCCAGCAGCGGCACTACGGTGGGGCAGTTCTTC. The genes are TRBV7-9 and TRBJ2-1, with no clear D. V dropped 5 bases and J dropped 12 bases, with 14 bases sitting between them. The CDR3 has 12 residues. The V gene's germline CDR1 is SEHNR and CDR2 FQNEAQ (reference sequence).

The chain links TRBV6-1 to TRBJ1-2; D is perhaps TRBD1 (5 bases). The germline V gene has CDR1 MNHNS and CDR2 SASEGT. This CDR3 has 11 amino acids. The DNA for the CDR3 is TGTGCGCACTGGGGCAATGATGGCTACACCTTC. It encodes CAHWGNDGYTF.

In its sample, this clonotype was seen a few times. The chain recombines TRBV30 with TRBJ1-1; D perhaps matches TRBD1 (6 bases). The germline gives CDR1 GTSNPN, CDR2 SVGIG (reference sequence). V shed 0 bases and J shed 0 bases, with 14 bases lying between them. The CDR3 has 16 residues. The CDR3 DNA sequence: TGTGCCTGGAGTGTAGGACAGAAGATAATGAACACTGAAGCTTTCTTT. Protein: CAWSVGQKIMNTEAFF. Full variable domain (outside the CDR3, taken from reference TRBV30 and TRBJ1-1): SQTIHQWPATLVQPVGSPLSLECTVEGTSNPNLYWYRQAAGRGLQLLFYSVGIGQISSEVPQNLSASRPQDRQFILSSKKLLLSDSGFYLCAWSVGQKIMNTEAFFGQGTRLTVV.

This clonotype was detected a few times. The chain recombines TRBV7-9 with TRBJ2-5; 7 positions match TRBD1. The CDR3 sequence is 14 residues long. Germline V gene lookup returns CDR1 SEHNR and CDR2 FQNEAQ (reference sequence). J gave up 0 bases and V 6 bases, and 4 bases lay outside the gene matches. The CDR3 DNA is TGTGCCAGCAGTCCGGGACAGTACCAAGAGACCCAGTACTTC. Protein product: CASSPGQYQETQYF.

The chain is built from TRBV6-2 or TRBV6-3 and TRBJ1-2, with 9 bases fitting TRBD1. The V and J ends lost 2 bases and 2 bases, in that order; junction bases with no gene match: 6. CDR3 size: 16 residues. CDR1 and CDR2 (germline): MNHEY, SVGEGT. The CDR3 protein is CASSYGGTGRNYGYTF. The CDR3 DNA reads as TGTGCCAGCAGTTACGGCGGGACAGGGAGGAACTATGGCTACACCTTC.

This clonotype was counted at least ten times. The gene calls are TRBV7-2 and TRBJ2-7, with D unclear. The V end was cut by 0 bases, the J end by 1 base, with 7 bases between. There are 14 residues in the CDR3. Per the germline V gene, CDR1 is SGHTA and CDR2 is FQGNSA. DNA of the CDR3: TGTGCCAGCAGCTTAGCCCACGGGTCCTACGAGCAGTACTTC. This sequence encodes CASSLAHGSYEQYF. The full variable domain, completed using reference TRBV7-2 and TRBJ2-7, is GAGVSQSPSNKVTEKGKDVELRCDPISGHTALYWYRQSLGQGLEFLIYFQGNSAPDKSGLPSDRFSAERTGGSVSTLTIQRTQQEDSAVYLCASSLAHGSYEQYFGPGTRLTVT.

This clonotype was detected many times. This rearrangement joins TRBV7-8 to TRBJ2-4, with D perhaps TRBD1 or TRBD2 (5 bases each). The germline V gene encodes CDR1 SGHVS and CDR2 FQNEAQ. Trimming cost V 1 base and J 5 bases, with 9 bases left between them. CDR3 size: 14 residues. As DNA, the CDR3 is TGTGCCAGCAGCTTAGAGGGGAGTCAAAACATTCAGTACTTC. Translation gives CASSLEGSQNIQYF.

The table lists this clonotype with a few counts. This chain connects TRBV6-5 to TRBJ2-2; the match to TRBD2 covers 9 bases. V lost 7 bases to trimming and J lost 2 bases; unmatched junction nucleotides: 8. CDR1 MNHEY and CDR2 SVGAGI come from the germline V gene. The CDR3 has 16 residues. CDR3 in DNA: TGTGCCAGCAACCAACTAGCGGGCTATAACACCGGGGAGCTGTTTTTT. Its translation: CASNQLAGYNTGELFF.

J is TRBJ1-1 and V is TRBV6-6; 12 nucleotides agree with TRBD1. Germline-derived CDR1 and CDR2 are MNHNY and SVGAGI (reference sequence). This CDR3 is built from 19 residues. V was pared by 7 bases and J by 4 bases, with 19 bases of the junction left unmatched. CDR3 sequence: CASKPGTGGPEGAPTEAFF. The CDR3 DNA reads as TGTGCCAGCAAACCGGGGACAGGGGGCCCCGAAGGAGCTCCCACTGAAGCTTTCTTT.

Of note for this clonotype: One end of the junction does not line up with germline, which may come from a read error. The J gene is TRBJ1-2, the V gene TRBV4-1; 8 bases map to TRBD1. CDR1 and CDR2 (germline): MGHRA, YSYEKL. The CDR3 length is 17 residues. The CDR3 protein is CASSQTEGQGSTYSYTF. The DNA for the CDR3 is TGCGCCAGCAGCCAAACAGAAGGACAGGGCTCTACCTATAGCTACACCTTC.

This clonotype was counted a single time. This is likely a read error, given that the CDR3 carries no conserved phenylalanine or tryptophan at its end. No DNA is shown, since the ends of the CDR3 on it are uncertain; the CDR3 is the one TCRdb lists. The chain couples TRBV28 to TRBJ2-7; TRBD1 reflects the table's D call only, with no check against the DNA. Germline V gene lookup returns CDR1 MDHEN and CDR2 SYDVKM. The CDR3 is 12 residues long, counting both termini. The CDR3 here is CASSTMDGHLWL.

This clonotype showed up just a few times. The V gene is TRBV7-2, the J gene TRBJ2-4, with TRBD2 matching over 10 bases. With V trimmed by 2 bases and J by 2 bases, 18 bases remained unmatched. From germline, CDR1 is SGHTA and CDR2 FQGNSA. The CDR3 loop spans 21 amino acids. The CDR3 bases are TGTGCCAGCAGCTTATCTTGGTCGGTGGCTAGCGGGAGAACAACCAAAAACATTCAGTACTTC. This sequence encodes CASSLSWSVASGRTTKNIQYF.

The table lists this clonotype with a count of one. The chain uses TRBV6-2 or TRBV6-3 and TRBJ2-1; D is tentatively TRBD1 or TRBD2 (5 bases each). V lost 5 bases and J 8 bases, leaving 13 bases between the germline ends. The V gene's germline CDR1 is MNHEY and CDR2 SVGEGT. The CDR3 covers 13 residues. The CDR3 loop is CASSRGPLHEQFF. The CDR3 region has the DNA TGTGCCAGCAGTAGGGGACCTCTACATGAGCAGTTCTTC.

This clonotype was picked up a small number of times. This chain joins TRBV19 and TRBJ2-3; a possible D gene is TRBD1 (6 bases). Trimming removed 5 bases from V and 3 bases from J, with 18 bases in between. CDR1 is LNHDA, CDR2 SQIVND, per germline (reference sequence). This CDR3 is 16 amino acids long. CDR3 in DNA: TGTGCCAGTAGTGTCAACCCGGGACACACAACAGATACGCAGTATTTT. It yields the protein CASSVNPGHTTDTQYF.

The chain carries TRBV20-1 and TRBJ2-2, with TRBD1 matching 7 bases. The CDR3 length is 13 residues. The germline gives CDR1 DFQATT, CDR2 SNEGSKA (reference sequence). Trimming removed 5 bases from V and 7 bases from J; junction bases left unmatched: 7. CDR3 residues: CSAQGVGNGELFF. The CDR3 DNA sequence: TGCAGTGCTCAGGGGGTAGGCAACGGGGAGCTGTTTTTT.

This clonotype showed up just a few times. The chain is built from TRBV11-2 and TRBJ2-7; 14 positions agree with TRBD2. CDR1 and CDR2 (germline): SGHAT, FQNNGV. The CDR3 loop spans 17 amino acids. The junction had 15 bases not matched to a gene; V was cut back by 5 bases and J by 9 bases. The CDR3 here is CASSTRLGTSGSPTQYV. CDR3 bases: TGTGCCAGCAGCACGCGACTAGGGACTAGCGGGAGCCCAACGCAGTACGTC.

A few counts support this clonotype. The chain carries TRBV6-2 or TRBV6-3 and TRBJ1-5, with D uncertain. V was pared by 10 bases and J by 4 bases, with 14 bases between. This CDR3 has 13 residues. Germline V gene sequence: CDR1 MNHEY, CDR2 SVGEGT. DNA of the CDR3: TGTGCCACCGGAATAGGAGGGAATCAGCCCCAGCATTTT. Translation: CATGIGGNQPQHF.

This clonotype was picked up many times. This chain connects TRBV7-2 to TRBJ2-2; D might be TRBD1 (6 bases). The length of the CDR3 is 15 residues. The germline V gene encodes CDR1 SGHTA and CDR2 FQGNSA. The ends were cut back, 5 bases at V and 1 base at J, with 11 bases in the middle. CDR3 sequence: CASSVTTGNTGELFF. Here the CDR3 DNA reads TGTGCCAGCAGCGTAACGACAGGGAACACCGGGGAGCTGTTTTTT.

The chain couples TRBV7-9 to TRBJ2-1; 10 bases match TRBD2. Germline CDR1 is SEHNR and CDR2 is FQNEAQ (reference sequence). Unmatched junction bases numbered 15, after V lost 5 bases and J lost 5 bases. This CDR3 contains 18 residues. The CDR3, as DNA: TGTGCCAGCAGCCCCTCCTGGGGAGCGGGAGGGTTCCACAATGAGCAGTTCTTC. It specifies CASSPSWGAGGFHNEQFF.

The gene calls are TRBV19 and TRBJ1-4, with a possible D match to TRBD1 (6 bases). This CDR3 has 13 residues. Germline values: CDR1 LNHDA, CDR2 SQIVND (reference sequence). V lost 8 bases and J lost 0, with 7 bases in between. The CDR3 nucleotides are TGTGCCAGTCGGACAGCAACTAATGAAAAACTGTTTTTT. It translates to CASRTATNEKLFF.